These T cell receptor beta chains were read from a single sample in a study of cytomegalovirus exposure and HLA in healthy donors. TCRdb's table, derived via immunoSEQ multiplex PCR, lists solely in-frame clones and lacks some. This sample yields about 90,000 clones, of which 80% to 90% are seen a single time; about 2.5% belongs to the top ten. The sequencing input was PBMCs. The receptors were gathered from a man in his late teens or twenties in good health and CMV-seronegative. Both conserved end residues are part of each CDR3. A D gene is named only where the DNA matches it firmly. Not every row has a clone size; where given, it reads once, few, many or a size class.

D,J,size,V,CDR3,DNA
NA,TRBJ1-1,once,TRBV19,CASKGTATGPNTEAFF,TGTGCCAGTAAAGGGACCGCGACAGGACCAAACACTGAAGCTTTCTTT
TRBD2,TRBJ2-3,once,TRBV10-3,CAISDSGTDTQYF,TGTGCCATCAGCGATAGCGGGACAGATACGCAGTATTTT
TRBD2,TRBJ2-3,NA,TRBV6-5,CASSYSKAGGLNTQYF,TGTGCCAGCAGTTACTCGAAGGCGGGAGGGTTAAACACGCAGTATTTT
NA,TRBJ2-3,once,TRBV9,CASSVAGVGDTQYF,TGTGCCAGCAGCGTAGCGGGGGTGGGAGATACGCAGTATTTT
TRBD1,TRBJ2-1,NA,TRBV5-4,CASSLGRDRVDNEQFF,TGTGCCAGCAGCTTAGGTAGGGACAGGGTAGACAATGAGCAGTTCTTC
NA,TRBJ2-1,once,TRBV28,CASGEGEGGNEQFF,TGTGCCAGCGGAGAGGGGGAGGGGGGGAATGAGCAGTTCTTC
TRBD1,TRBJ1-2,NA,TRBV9,CASSPRDRHYGYTF,TGTGCCAGCAGCCCCAGGGACAGGCACTATGGCTACACCTTC
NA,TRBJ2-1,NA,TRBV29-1,CSVVGLHSYNEQFF,TGCAGCGTTGTCGGACTTCACTCCTACAATGAGCAGTTCTTC
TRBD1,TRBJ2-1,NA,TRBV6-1,CASSGDRGVLYEQFF,TGTGCCAGCAGCGGGGACAGGGGCGTTTTATATGAGCAGTTCTTC
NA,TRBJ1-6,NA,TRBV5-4,CASTWWGQDSPLHF,TGTGCCAGCACCTGGTGGGGGCAGGATTCACCCCTCCACTTT
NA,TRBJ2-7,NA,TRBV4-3,CASSLRQGPPYEQYF,TGCGCCAGCAGCCTCCGGCAGGGTCCCCCCTACGAGCAGTACTTC
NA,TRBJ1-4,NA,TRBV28,CASRGGTGLEEKLFF,TGTGCCAGCAGAGGAGGCACAGGGCTGGAGGAAAAACTGTTTTTT
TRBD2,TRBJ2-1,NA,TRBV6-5,CASSYQLAGVYNEQFF,TGTGCCAGCAGCTACCAGCTAGCGGGGGTATACAATGAGCAGTTCTTC
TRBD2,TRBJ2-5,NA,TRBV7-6,CATKSASGTQETQYF,TGTGCCACCAAGTCAGCGAGCGGGACCCAAGAGACCCAGTACTTC
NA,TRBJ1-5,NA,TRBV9,CASSVGTGPNQPQHF,TGTGCCAGCAGCGTGGGAACAGGGCCGAATCAGCCCCAGCATTTT
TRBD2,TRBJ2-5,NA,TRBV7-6,CASSDRTGLRETQYF,TGTGCCAGCAGCGACCGCACGGGACTAAGAGAGACCCAGTACTTC
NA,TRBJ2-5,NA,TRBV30,CAWTGVGGTQYF,TGTGCCTGGACCGGGGTCGGAGGGACCCAGTACTTC
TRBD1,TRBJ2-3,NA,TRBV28,CASSPGGETDTQYF,TGTGCCAGCAGTCCAGGGGGCGAAACAGATACGCAGTATTTT
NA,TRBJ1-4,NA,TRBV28,CASSLGGSGEKLFF,TGTGCCAGCAGTTTAGGAGGGAGTGGAGAAAAACTGTTTTTT
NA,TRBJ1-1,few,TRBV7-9,CASSSGRTNTEAFF,TGTGCCAGCAGCTCAGGACGGACTAACACTGAAGCTTTCTTT
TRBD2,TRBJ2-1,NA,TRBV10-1,CASETGTSAPYNEQFF,TGCGCCAGCGAGACCGGCACTAGCGCGCCGTACAATGAGCAGTTCTTC
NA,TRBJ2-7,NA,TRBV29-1,CSGMDYLSYEQYF,TGCAGCGGGATGGACTACCTCTCCTACGAGCAGTACTTC
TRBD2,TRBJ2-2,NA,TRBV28,CASSQDGLAGAGELFF,TGTGCCAGCAGTCAAGACGGACTAGCGGGAGCCGGGGAGCTGTTTTTT
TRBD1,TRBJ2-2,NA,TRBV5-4,CASSFLQGANTGELFF,TGTGCCAGCAGCTTTCTGCAGGGGGCGAACACCGGGGAGCTGTTTTTT
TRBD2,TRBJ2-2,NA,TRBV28,CASTLAGGTGELFF,TGTGCCAGCACTTTAGCGGGGGGCACCGGGGAGCTGTTTTTT
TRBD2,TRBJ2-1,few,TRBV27,CASSSRTSGRDEQFF,TGTGCCAGCAGTTCCAGGACTAGCGGGAGGGATGAGCAGTTCTTC
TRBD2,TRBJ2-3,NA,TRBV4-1,CASSHPRTSGTGTDTQYF,TGCGCCAGCAGCCACCCTAGGACTAGCGGGACGGGCACAGATACGCAGTATTTT
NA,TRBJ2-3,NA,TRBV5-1,CASSLAGPLTDTQYF,TGCGCCAGCAGCTTGGCAGGGCCCCTCACAGATACGCAGTATTTT
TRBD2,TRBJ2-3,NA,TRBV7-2,CASSIGQREDTDTQYF,TGTGCCAGCAGCATAGGGCAGCGGGAGGACACAGATACGCAGTATTTT
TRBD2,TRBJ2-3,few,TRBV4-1,CASSQPAGTDTQYF,TGCGCCAGCAGCCAACCAGCGGGGACAGATACGCAGTATTTT
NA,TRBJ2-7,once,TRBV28,CASSMPGPTYEQYF,TGTGCCAGCAGCATGCCGGGTCCCACCTACGAGCAGTACTTC